What follows are 5 T cell receptor beta chains derived from one specimen sequenced in a study of sequential checkpoint blockade in melanoma. Clones were read by immunoSEQ multiplex PCR, and TCRdb kept only the in-frame ones, dropping some. The table has around 4,500 clones, approximately 22% seen once. Treatment reported: randomized to nivolumab then ipilimumab (arm A) or the reverse (arm B). Sample: tumor tissue (inferred from file names), taken from a patient given nivolumab and ipilimumab in sequence. The receptors shown here come from a human donor with melanoma.

Here the CDR3 DNA reads TGTGCCAGTAGTCCCCTCCGTCCGCCGGGGGGGCTAGTGGCCTACGAGCAGTACTTC. It is translated as CASSPLRPPGGLVAYEQYF. J is TRBJ2-7 and V is TRBV19; 8 bases are shared with TRBD2. CDR1 is LNHDA and CDR2 is SQIVND in the germline V gene (reference sequence). This CDR3 contains 19 residues. Unmatched junction bases numbered 20, after V lost 5 bases and J lost 2 bases. The full variable domain, in which reference TRBV19 and TRBJ2-7 provide the parts outside the CDR3, is DGGITQSPKYLFRKEGQNVTLSCEQNLNHDAMYWYRQDPGQGLRLIYYSQIVNDFQKGDIAEGYSVSREKKESFPLTVTSAQKNPTAFYLCASSPLRPPGGLVAYEQYFGPGTRLTVT.

This clone has more than one count but fewer than ten. This chain links TRBV10-3 with TRBJ2-7; TRBD2 aligns across 7 bases. The CDR3 consists of 15 residues. CDR1 and CDR2 (germline): ENHRY, SYGVKD. The J segment lost 0 bases and the V segment lost 10 bases, leaving 12 bases of the junction unmatched. This chain's CDR3 is CATTQGEGPSYEQYF. The CDR3 DNA sequence: TGTGCCACCACTCAAGGGGAGGGTCCCTCCTACGAGCAGTACTTC.

This clone was seen only a few times. V gene TRBV6-8 combines with J gene TRBJ2-6, with a weak D call TRBD1 (6 bases). Between the trimmed V and J ends, which lost 5 bases and 0 bases, there was a span of 8 bases. The CDR3 extends over 15 amino acids. Germline V gene sequence: CDR1 MNHGY, CDR2 SAAAGT. CDR3 in amino acids: CASSLRGSGANVLTF. DNA for the CDR3: TGTGCCAGCAGTCTCAGGGGCTCTGGGGCCAACGTCCTGACTTTC.

This clone has just a few counts. The gene calls are TRBV28 and TRBJ1-1; 7 bases agree with TRBD1. Germline CDR1 and CDR2: MDHEN and SYDVKM. The V gene end was trimmed by 7 bases and the J gene end by 6 bases; junction bases not matched to a gene: 11. CDR3 length: 14 residues. This CDR3 is CASTSGTAIPEAFF. The CDR3 bases are TGTGCCAGCACCTCCGGGACAGCCATACCTGAAGCTTTCTTT.

The sample holds a few counts of this clone. The genes are TRBV6-8 and TRBJ1-3; a possible D gene is TRBD1 (5 bases). This CDR3 has 15 amino acids. CDR1 and CDR2 from the germline V gene are MNHGY and SAAAGT. V shed 6 bases and J shed 0 bases, with 12 bases lying between them. In nucleotides, the CDR3 is TGTGCCAGCAGCTACACAGGATTCTCTGGAAACACCATATATTTT. Translated, it gives CASSYTGFSGNTIYF.